Listed below are T cell receptor beta chains from one sample, sequenced in a study of blood T cells in healthy people across ages. MiXCR was run by TCRdb on the 5' RACE reads, yielding one entry per CDR3 protein. The sample lists over 600,000 distinct CDR3 sequences; around 21% were seen once. The sequencing input was blood. These receptors were collected from a man aged 65 to 79 in good health. Each CDR3 is given with its conserved first and last residue. Each record gives: clone size, V gene, D gene, J gene, CDR3 protein, CDR3 DNA. The D gene is left open where the match is weak. For some rows the clone size is stated as once, few or many, or as a class when expanded; others skip it.

clone_size: .; v_call: TRBV15; d_call: .; j_call: TRBJ2-7; cdr3_aa: CATSRDGSSYEQYF; cdr3_nt: TGTGCCACCAGCAGAGATGGCAGCTCCTACGAGCAGTACTTC
clone_size: .; v_call: TRBV20-1; d_call: TRBD1; j_call: TRBJ1-2; cdr3_aa: CSAAGQGFYGYTF; cdr3_nt: TGCAGTGCTGCGGGACAGGGATTCTATGGCTACACCTTC
clone_size: few; v_call: TRBV9; d_call: TRBD2; j_call: TRBJ2-5; cdr3_aa: CASSPWASGIETQYF; cdr3_nt: TGTGCCAGCAGCCCCTGGGCTAGCGGGATAGAGACCCAGTACTTC
clone_size: few; v_call: TRBV10-3; d_call: TRBD2; j_call: TRBJ2-1; cdr3_aa: CAISEVAGGYYNEQFF; cdr3_nt: TGTGCCATCAGTGAAGTAGCGGGAGGCTACTACAATGAGCAGTTCTTC
clone_size: .; v_call: TRBV27; d_call: .; j_call: TRBJ2-7; cdr3_aa: CASSFEGSHQYF; cdr3_nt: TGTGCCAGCAGTTTTGAGGGCAGCCACCAGTACTTC
clone_size: few; v_call: TRBV2; d_call: TRBD2; j_call: TRBJ2-1; cdr3_aa: CASSGSGRNEQFF; cdr3_nt: TGTGCCAGCAGTGGCAGCGGGAGAAATGAGCAGTTCTTC
clone_size: .; v_call: TRBV7-9; d_call: .; j_call: TRBJ1-2; cdr3_aa: CASSRPQDYGYTF; cdr3_nt: TGTGCCAGCAGCCGGCCCCAGGACTATGGCTACACCTTC
clone_size: .; v_call: TRBV3-1; d_call: TRBD1; j_call: TRBJ1-1; cdr3_aa: CASSHMPGQNEAFF; cdr3_nt: TGTGCCAGCAGCCATATGCCGGGACAGAATGAAGCTTTCTTT
clone_size: .; v_call: TRBV12-3/TRBV12-4; d_call: TRBD1; j_call: TRBJ1-4; cdr3_aa: CASSDRAGKLFF; cdr3_nt: TGTGCCAGCAGTGACAGGGCGGGAAAACTGTTTTTT
clone_size: few; v_call: TRBV10-3; d_call: TRBD1; j_call: TRBJ1-5; cdr3_aa: CAISESRGTGLNQPQHF; cdr3_nt: TGTGCCATCAGTGAGTCTCGGGGGACAGGACTCAATCAGCCCCAGCATTTT
clone_size: few; v_call: TRBV20-1; d_call: .; j_call: TRBJ2-3; cdr3_aa: CSAPDRDTDTQYF; cdr3_nt: TGCAGTGCCCCAGACAGAGACACAGATACGCAGTATTTT
clone_size: .; v_call: TRBV7-2; d_call: .; j_call: TRBJ2-2; cdr3_aa: CASSLVAGRGAGELFF; cdr3_nt: TGTGCCAGCAGCTTAGTGGCCGGGAGAGGCGCCGGGGAGCTGTTTTTT
clone_size: .; v_call: TRBV12-3/TRBV12-4; d_call: .; j_call: TRBJ1-5; cdr3_aa: CASSETVSNQPQHF; cdr3_nt: TGTGCCAGCAGCGAGACAGTTAGCAATCAGCCCCAGCATTTT
clone_size: many; v_call: TRBV29-1; d_call: .; j_call: TRBJ2-7; cdr3_aa: CSVGAARTEQYF; cdr3_nt: TGCAGCGTTGGAGCGGCTAGAACCGAGCAGTACTTC
clone_size: .; v_call: TRBV28; d_call: .; j_call: TRBJ1-5; cdr3_aa: CASSPGLINQPQHF; cdr3_nt: TGTGCCAGCAGCCCAGGACTGATCAATCAGCCCCAGCATTTT
clone_size: .; v_call: TRBV20-1; d_call: .; j_call: TRBJ2-1; cdr3_aa: CSARPLGNEQFF; cdr3_nt: TGCAGTGCTAGACCGCTCGGCAATGAGCAGTTCTTC
clone_size: many; v_call: TRBV12-3/TRBV12-4; d_call: .; j_call: TRBJ2-7; cdr3_aa: CASTRMGEQYF; cdr3_nt: TGTGCCAGCACTCGGATGGGCGAGCAGTACTTC
clone_size: .; v_call: TRBV20-1; d_call: TRBD2; j_call: TRBJ2-1; cdr3_aa: CSAIGLAGVDEQFF; cdr3_nt: TGCAGTGCTATTGGACTAGCGGGAGTGGATGAGCAGTTCTTC
clone_size: .; v_call: TRBV5-1; d_call: TRBD2; j_call: TRBJ2-7; cdr3_aa: CASRSSGEYYEQYF; cdr3_nt: TGCGCCAGCAGATCTAGCGGGGAATACTACGAGCAGTACTTC
clone_size: .; v_call: TRBV29-1; d_call: TRBD1; j_call: TRBJ2-1; cdr3_aa: CSLGQGYNEQFF; cdr3_nt: TGCAGCCTGGGACAGGGGTACAATGAGCAGTTCTTC
clone_size: few; v_call: TRBV20-1; d_call: TRBD2; j_call: TRBJ2-1; cdr3_aa: CSARAGTSGNNEQFF; cdr3_nt: TGCAGTGCTAGAGCCGGGACTAGTGGTAACAATGAGCAGTTCTTC
clone_size: few; v_call: TRBV20-1; d_call: .; j_call: TRBJ1-2; cdr3_aa: CSATHDRRKVYGYTF; cdr3_nt: TGCAGTGCTACCCACGACAGGCGTAAGGTGTATGGCTACACCTTC
clone_size: .; v_call: TRBV6-6; d_call: .; j_call: TRBJ1-3; cdr3_aa: CASSYDTGTGNTIYF; cdr3_nt: TGTGCCAGCAGTTACGATACAGGGACTGGAAACACCATATATTTT
clone_size: few; v_call: TRBV12-3/TRBV12-4; d_call: .; j_call: TRBJ1-1; cdr3_aa: CASSPSVDRPTEAFF; cdr3_nt: TGTGCCAGCAGTCCTAGTGTCGACAGGCCCACTGAAGCTTTCTTT